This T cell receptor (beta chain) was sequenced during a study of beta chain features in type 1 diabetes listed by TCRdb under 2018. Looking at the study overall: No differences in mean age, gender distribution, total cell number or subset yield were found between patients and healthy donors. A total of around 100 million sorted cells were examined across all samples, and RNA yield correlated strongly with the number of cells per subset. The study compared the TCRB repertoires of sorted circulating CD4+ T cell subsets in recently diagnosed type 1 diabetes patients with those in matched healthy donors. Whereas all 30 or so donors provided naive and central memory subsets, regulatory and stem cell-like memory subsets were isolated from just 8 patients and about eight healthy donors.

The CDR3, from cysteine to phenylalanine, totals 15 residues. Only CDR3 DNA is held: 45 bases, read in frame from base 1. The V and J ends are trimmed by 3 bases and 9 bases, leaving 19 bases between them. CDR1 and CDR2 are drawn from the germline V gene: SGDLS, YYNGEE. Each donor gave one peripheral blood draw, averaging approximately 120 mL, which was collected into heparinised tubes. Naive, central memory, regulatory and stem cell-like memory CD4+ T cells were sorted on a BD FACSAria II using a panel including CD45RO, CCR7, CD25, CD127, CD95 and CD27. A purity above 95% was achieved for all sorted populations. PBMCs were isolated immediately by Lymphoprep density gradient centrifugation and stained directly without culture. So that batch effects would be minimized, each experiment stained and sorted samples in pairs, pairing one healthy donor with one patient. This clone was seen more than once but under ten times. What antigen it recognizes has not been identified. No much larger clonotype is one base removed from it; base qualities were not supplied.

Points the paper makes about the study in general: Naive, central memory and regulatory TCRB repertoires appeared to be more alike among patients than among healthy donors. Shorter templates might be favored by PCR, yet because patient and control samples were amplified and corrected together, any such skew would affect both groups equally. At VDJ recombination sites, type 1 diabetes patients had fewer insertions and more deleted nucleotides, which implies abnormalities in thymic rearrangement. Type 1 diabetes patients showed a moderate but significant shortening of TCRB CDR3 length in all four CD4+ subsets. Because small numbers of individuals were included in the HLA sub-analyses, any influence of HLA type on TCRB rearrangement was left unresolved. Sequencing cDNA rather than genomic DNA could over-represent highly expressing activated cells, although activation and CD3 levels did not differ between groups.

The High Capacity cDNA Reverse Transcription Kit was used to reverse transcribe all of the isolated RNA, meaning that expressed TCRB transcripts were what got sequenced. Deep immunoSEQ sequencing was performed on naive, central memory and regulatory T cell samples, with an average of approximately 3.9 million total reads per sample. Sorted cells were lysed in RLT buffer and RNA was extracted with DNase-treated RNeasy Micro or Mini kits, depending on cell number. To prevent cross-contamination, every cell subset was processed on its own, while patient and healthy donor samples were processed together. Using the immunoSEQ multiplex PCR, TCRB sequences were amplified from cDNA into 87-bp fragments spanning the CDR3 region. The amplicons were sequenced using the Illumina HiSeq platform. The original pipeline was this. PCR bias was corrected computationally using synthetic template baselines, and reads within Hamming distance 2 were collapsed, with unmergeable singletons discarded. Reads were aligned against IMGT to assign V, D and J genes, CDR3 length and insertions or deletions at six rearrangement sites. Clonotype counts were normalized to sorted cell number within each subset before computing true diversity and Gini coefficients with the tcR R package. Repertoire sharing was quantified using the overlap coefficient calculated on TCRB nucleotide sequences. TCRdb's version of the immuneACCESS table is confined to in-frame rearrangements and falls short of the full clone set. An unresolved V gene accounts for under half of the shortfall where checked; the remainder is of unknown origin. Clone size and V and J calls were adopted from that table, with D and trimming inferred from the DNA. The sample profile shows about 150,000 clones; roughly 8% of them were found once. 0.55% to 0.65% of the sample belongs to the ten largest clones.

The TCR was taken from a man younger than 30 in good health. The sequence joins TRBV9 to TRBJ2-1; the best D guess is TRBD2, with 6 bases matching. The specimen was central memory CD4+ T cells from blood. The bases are TGTGCCAGCAGCGAAGGGACTCCGGGGCGGGGTGAGCAGTTCTTC. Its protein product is CASSEGTPGRGEQFF.